These 13 T cell receptor beta chains were all obtained from the same sample, sequenced in a study of regulatory T cells in long-lasting Graves disease. The time point denotes: persistent/refractory GD, antithyroid drugs over 5 years with positive TRAb. PBMC-derived RNA was used for the TCR library. Library construction for TCR beta used iRepertoire HTBI primers and Arm-PCR of CDR3 regions. TCRdb re-called the multiplex PCR reads through MiXCR, storing one row per CDR3 protein. The sample includes almost 350,000 distinct CDR3 sequences, around a fifth seen only once; the top ten take less than 35%. The input for sequencing was peripheral blood mononuclear cells (PBMCs), taken when the disease was refractory, from a patient treated with antithyroid drugs. Receptor source: a female donor with Graves disease.

This clonotype was found many times. The chain is built from TRBV7-9 and TRBJ2-5; weak D call: TRBD2 (6 bases). This CDR3 contains 14 residues. Per the germline V gene, CDR1 is SEHNR and CDR2 is FQNEAQ (reference sequence). Trimming took off 2 bases at V and 3 bases at J, with 10 bases between the two ends. The chain's CDR3 is CASSLSGLEETQYF. CDR3 bases: TGTGCCAGCAGCTTATCGGGACTCGAAGAGACCCAGTACTTC.

There are a few counts of this clonotype. V gene TRBV18 combines with J gene TRBJ1-4; tentatively, D is TRBD1 (5 bases). Germline CDR1 and CDR2: KGHSH and LQKENI. The CDR3 loop spans 14 amino acids. V lost 2 bases and J 8 bases, leaving 12 bases between the germline ends. The chain's CDR3 is CASSPATVSEKLFF. The CDR3 DNA reads TGTGCCAGCTCACCAGCGACAGTTTCCGAAAAACTGTTTTTT.

This clonotype was seen many times. This chain links TRBV12-3 or TRBV12-4 with TRBJ1-2, with no clear D. Between the trimmed V and J ends, which lost 5 bases and 2 bases, there was a span of 9 bases. This CDR3 region has 13 residues. CDR3 loop: CASSTQINYGYTF. The CDR3 DNA follows: TGTGCCAGCAGTACTCAGATAAACTATGGCTACACCTTC.

The V call is TRBV12-3 or TRBV12-4, the J call TRBJ1-1; the D gene is possibly TRBD1 (6 bases). The ends were cut back, 7 bases at V and 5 bases at J, with 17 bases in the middle. This CDR3 region has 14 residues. CDR3: CASTRGGARTEAFF. The CDR3 DNA reads TGTGCCAGCACCCGTGGGGGGGCGAGGACTGAAGCTTTCTTT.

The rearrangement links TRBV11-2 to TRBJ2-1, with a possible D match to TRBD2 (6 bases). The germline V gene has CDR1 SGHAT and CDR2 FQNNGV. The CDR3 runs 18 residues. V lost 2 bases and J 7 bases, leaving 24 bases between the germline ends. The DNA for the CDR3 is TGTGCCAGCAGCTTATCCATGGGCGGGACTTCAGGGCGGAATGAGCAGTTCTTC. Amino acid sequence: CASSLSMGGTSGRNEQFF.

A few counts support this clonotype. The CDR3 spells CSALSRGQGSYNEQFF. In DNA form, the CDR3 reads TGCAGTGCTCTTTCTAGGGGACAGGGGTCCTACAATGAGCAGTTCTTC. The chain joins TRBV20-1 to TRBJ2-1, with 10 bases identical to TRBD1. Per the germline V gene, CDR1 is DFQATT and CDR2 is SNEGSKA (reference sequence). Trimming took 5 bases from V and 1 from J; bases not matched to a gene: 8. This CDR3 spans 16 amino acids.

This clonotype occurred a few times. The germline gene is not matched at one end of the junction; a read error may be the cause. The chain carries TRBV7-7 and TRBJ2-5, with a tentative D call TRBD2 (5 bases). Germline V gives CDR1 SSHAT, CDR2 FNYEAQ (reference sequence). This CDR3 has 13 residues. The CDR3 nucleotides are TGTGCTAGCAGCTTAGCGCCCCGAGAGACCCAGTACTTC. Translation gives CASSLAPRETQYF.

This clonotype showed up just a few times. J is TRBJ1-1 and V is TRBV6-2 or TRBV6-3; D not resolved. V lost 7 bases and J 1 base, leaving 16 bases between the germline ends. There are 15 residues in the CDR3. The germline gives CDR1 MNHEY, CDR2 SVGEGT. CDR3 sequence: CASTRREVPNTEAFF. CDR3 nucleotides: TGTGCCAGCACTAGACGGGAGGTGCCGAACACTGAAGCTTTCTTT.

This clonotype was counted many times. This chain connects TRBV29-1 to TRBJ2-5, with 8 bases fitting TRBD1. V was pared by 6 bases and J by 0 bases, with 6 bases of the junction left unmatched. The germline gives CDR1 SQVTM, CDR2 ANQGSEA. This CDR3 has 14 amino acids. The CDR3 region has the DNA TGCAGCGTCGTGCCGGGACAGGACCAAGAGACCCAGTACTTC. It is translated as CSVVPGQDQETQYF.

The chain has TRBV2 and TRBJ2-7, with 9 bases identical to TRBD1. This CDR3 spans 15 amino acids. V shed 4 bases, J shed 5 bases, and the junction held 9 bases outside the gene matches. Germline loops: CDR1 SNHLY, CDR2 FYNNEI. The CDR3 DNA follows: TGTGCCAGCAGTGCCCTGGACAGGGGTGGCCACGAGCAGTACTTC. Encoded protein: CASSALDRGGHEQYF.

J is TRBJ1-1 and V is TRBV30; D is possibly TRBD1 (6 bases). In germline, CDR1 is GTSNPN, CDR2 SVGIG (reference sequence). V dropped 4 bases and J dropped 8 bases, with 17 bases sitting between them. The CDR3 length is 13 residues. The DNA for the CDR3 is TGTGCCTGGACCGTAAGGACAGAACGAGAAGCTTTCTTT. Residues: CAWTVRTEREAFF.

The chain recombines TRBV27 with TRBJ2-2; D is uncertain. The CDR3 is 13 amino acids. Trimming pared 2 bases from V and 6 bases from J, leaving 7 bases between. CDR1 and CDR2 (germline): MNHEY, SMNVEV (reference sequence). CDR3 DNA: TGTGCCAGCAGTTTAAGTGGGCCCGGGGAGCTGTTTTTT. As protein: CASSLSGPGELFF.

There are many counts of this clonotype. The chain is built from TRBV30 and TRBJ2-5; TRBD1 or TRBD2 may be the D gene (6 bases each). This CDR3 region has 14 residues. CDR1 and CDR2 from the germline V gene are GTSNPN and SVGIG (reference sequence). The V end was cut by 4 bases, the J end by 8 bases, with 20 bases between. This chain's CDR3 is CAWKGGLHLGTQYF. The CDR3 nucleotides read TGTGCCTGGAAGGGGGGCCTTCATCTCGGAACCCAGTACTTC.